One and the same sample provided the 5 T cell receptor beta chains below, sequenced in a study of T-cell reconstitution after alpha-beta-depleted transplantation in children (dated by TCRdb to 2015 to 2016). Library preparation was by PCR. Sequencing took place on an Illumina HiSeq 2500. Molecular barcoding was employed in the preparation of TCR libraries, with unique molecular identifiers being used to normalize TCRbeta repertoire quantification. TCRdb cleaned the public reads at Q25 with fastp, built clones with MiXCR and kept in-frame beta chains. Identical CDR3 protein sequences are pooled into one entry, listed with their most common genes and DNA. A total of 500,000 or so distinct CDR3 sequences appear in this sample, 32% of them only once. Jointly, the top ten make up about 2.3% of the sample. Sequencing was performed on PBMCs from the stem cell graft donor, taken from the stem cell graft. Receptors were obtained from a human donor who donated a stem cell graft to a child with aplastic anemia.

The chain's CDR3 is CSVVRRKNNEQFF. Written as DNA, the CDR3 is TGCAGCGTTGTTCGTAGGAAAAACAATGAGCAGTTCTTC. The chain combines TRBV29-1 with TRBJ2-1; D gene ambiguous. The germline gives CDR1 SQVTM, CDR2 ANQGSEA. The length of the CDR3 is 13 residues. V was clipped by 4 bases and J by 5 bases, with 12 bases between them.

This clonotype occurred a few times. The chain joins TRBV7-3 to TRBJ1-1, with 8 bases that match TRBD1. Losses at the gene ends were 5 bases for V and 0 bases for J; bases not matched to a gene: 11. Per the germline V gene, CDR1 is SGHTA and CDR2 is FQGTGA. This CDR3 comprises 17 residues. As DNA, the CDR3 is TGTGCCAGCAGCCCGGACAGGGCCTACGTCCTGAACACTGAAGCTTTCTTT. Its translation is CASSPDRAYVLNTEAFF.

This clonotype was seen a few times. The chain recombines TRBV13 with TRBJ2-1; TRBD2 agrees at 11 bases. The CDR3 contains 17 residues. Germline CDR1 is PRHDT and CDR2 is FYEKMQ (reference sequence). With V trimmed by 6 bases and J by 3 bases, 10 bases remained unmatched. In DNA form, the CDR3 reads TGTGCCAGCAGTGGACTAGCGGGTCCTAAGGTCTACAATGAGCAGTTCTTC. It specifies CASSGLAGPKVYNEQFF.

The chain employs TRBV20-1 and TRBJ2-7; TRBD1 or TRBD2 may be the D gene (5 bases each). The CDR3 length is 13 residues. The V gene lost 5 bases and the J gene lost 7 bases, with 18 bases spanning the gap. Germline V CDR1 and CDR2: DFQATT, SNEGSKA (reference sequence). CDR3 amino acids: CSASGTGSEEQYF. The CDR3, as DNA: TGCAGTGCTTCTGGGACGGGGTCGGAAGAGCAGTACTTC.

This clonotype was seen a few times. The chain employs TRBV6-2 or TRBV6-3 and TRBJ1-5, with D perhaps matching TRBD1 (5 bases). V was shortened by 6 bases and J by 7 bases, with 10 bases between the two germline ends. Germline CDR1 reads MNHEY; CDR2 reads SVGEGT. The CDR3 sequence is 12 residues long. CDR3 region: CASRAGRQPQHF. CDR3 in DNA: TGTGCCAGCAGGGCAGGGCGACAGCCCCAGCATTTT.